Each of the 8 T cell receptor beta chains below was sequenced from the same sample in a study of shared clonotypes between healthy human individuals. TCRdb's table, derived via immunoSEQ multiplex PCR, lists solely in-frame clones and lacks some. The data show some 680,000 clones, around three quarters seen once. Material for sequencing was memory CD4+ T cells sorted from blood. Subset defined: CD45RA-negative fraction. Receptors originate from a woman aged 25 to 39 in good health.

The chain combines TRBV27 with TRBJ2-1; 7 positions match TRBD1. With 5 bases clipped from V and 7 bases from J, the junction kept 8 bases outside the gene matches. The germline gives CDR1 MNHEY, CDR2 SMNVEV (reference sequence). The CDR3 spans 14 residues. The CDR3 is CASSQDRSSNEQFF. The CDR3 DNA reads TGTGCCAGCAGTCAGGACAGGTCGTCTAATGAGCAGTTCTTC.

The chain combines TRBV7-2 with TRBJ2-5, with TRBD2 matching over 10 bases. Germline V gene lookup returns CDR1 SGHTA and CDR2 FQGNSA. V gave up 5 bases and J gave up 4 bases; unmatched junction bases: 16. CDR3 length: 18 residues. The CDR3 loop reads CASSRERASGRSRETQYF. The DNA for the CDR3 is TGTGCCAGCAGCCGCGAGCGGGCTAGCGGGAGATCACGAGAGACCCAGTACTTC.

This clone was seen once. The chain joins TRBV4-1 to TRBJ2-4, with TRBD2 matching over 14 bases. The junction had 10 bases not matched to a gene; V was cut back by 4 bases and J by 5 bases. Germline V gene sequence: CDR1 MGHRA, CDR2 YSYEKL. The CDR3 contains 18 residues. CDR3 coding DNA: TGCGCCAGCAGCCCCAGGCTGGGACTAGCGGGAGTGGAAAACATTCAGTACTTC. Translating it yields CASSPRLGLAGVENIQYF.

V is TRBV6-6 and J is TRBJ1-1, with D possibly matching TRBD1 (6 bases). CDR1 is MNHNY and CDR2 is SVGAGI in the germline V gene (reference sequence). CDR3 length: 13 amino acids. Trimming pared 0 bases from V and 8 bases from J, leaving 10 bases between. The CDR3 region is CASSYSTGREAFF. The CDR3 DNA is TGTGCCAGCAGTTACTCTACAGGGCGCGAAGCTTTCTTT.

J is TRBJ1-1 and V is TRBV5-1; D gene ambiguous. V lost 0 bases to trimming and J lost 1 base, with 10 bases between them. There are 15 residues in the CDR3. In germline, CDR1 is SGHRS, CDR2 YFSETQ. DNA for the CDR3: TGCGCCAGCAGCTTGGCAACAATAGAGAACACTGAAGCTTTCTTT. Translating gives CASSLATIENTEAFF.

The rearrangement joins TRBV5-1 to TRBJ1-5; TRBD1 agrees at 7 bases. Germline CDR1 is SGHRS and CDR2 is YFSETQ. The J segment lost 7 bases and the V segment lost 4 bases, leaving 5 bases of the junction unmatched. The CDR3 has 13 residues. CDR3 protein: CASSPGGEQPQHF. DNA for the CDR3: TGCGCCAGCAGCCCAGGGGGTGAGCAGCCCCAGCATTTT.

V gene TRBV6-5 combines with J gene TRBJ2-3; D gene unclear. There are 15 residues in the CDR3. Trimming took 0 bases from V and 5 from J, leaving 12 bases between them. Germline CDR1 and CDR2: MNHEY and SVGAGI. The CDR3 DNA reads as TGTGCCAGCAGTTACTCCTCAAATCCCGTAGATACGCAGTATTTT. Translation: CASSYSSNPVDTQYF.

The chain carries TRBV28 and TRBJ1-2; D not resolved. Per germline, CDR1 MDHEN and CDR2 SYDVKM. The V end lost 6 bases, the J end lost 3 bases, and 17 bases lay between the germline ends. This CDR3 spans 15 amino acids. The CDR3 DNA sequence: TGTGCCAGCAGCCAAGCTGTGGGGTCAGACTATGGCTACACCTTC. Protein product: CASSQAVGSDYGYTF.